This T cell receptor beta chain appears in the sequencing data of a study of cytomegalovirus exposure and HLA in healthy donors. Study-level results: Clusters of TCRs from the first cohort tended to co-occur in the roughly 120 validation repertoires (as a later analysis found).

As concerns this clone: Its target is unknown.

CDR1 is MGHDK and CDR2 is SYGVNS in the germline V gene. Trimming removed 0 bases from V and 3 bases from J, with 16 bases in between. The CDR3 extends over 17 amino acids. Measured with immunoSEQ multiplex PCR; TCRdb has only the in-frame clones, and not every one. The top ten hold 2.5% to 3.5% of the sample, which has tens of thousands of clones, around 94% seen once. The receptor was isolated from a young woman in good health and CMV-seropositive. This chain connects TRBV25-1 to TRBJ2-3, with D possibly matching TRBD2 (7 bases). The sequencing sample was made of PBMCs. As DNA, the CDR3 is TGTGCCAGCAGTGAATATATAGGGGGGGGCGGGACAGATACGCAGTATTTT. It translates to CASSEYIGGGGTDTQYF.